This T cell receptor (beta chain) was captured by sequencing in a study of T cell repertoires in cytomegalovirus infection. V dropped 6 bases and J dropped 10 bases, with 10 bases sitting between them. Germline V gene lookup returns CDR1 MNHEY and CDR2 SVGEGT. The CDR3 has 11 residues. TCRdb re-analysed the reads in MiXCR, keeping a single row per CDR3 protein. The sample has 150,000 to 200,000 distinct CDR3 sequences, roughly an eighth seen once; the top ten hold 27%. Ten or more counts support this clonotype. The origin of this receptor is a human donor in good health (CMV status not recorded). Some clones in this sample may be carry-over from other donors' samples. Sequencing was done on a sample of PBMCs. The chain employs TRBV6-2 or TRBV6-3 and TRBJ1-5; D possibly corresponds to TRBD1 (6 bases). CDR3 sequence (DNA): TGTGCCAGCAGGACGACAGGCCCCCAGCATTTT. Translating gives CASRTTGPQHF.